Shown below are 16 T cell receptor beta chains from a single sample sequenced in a study of shared clonotypes between healthy human individuals (dated by TCRdb to about 2020). Library generation was performed with the immunoSEQ multiplex PCR assay. Held by TCRdb, this immuneACCESS table contains in-frame sequences only and omits some clones. Under half of the omission traces to an unresolved V gene where checked; the cause of the rest is unknown. The table for this sample lists about 79,000 clones; over 55% of them were counted only once. The ten largest clones take up roughly half of the sample. Material: memory CD8+ T cells sorted from blood. The meaning of the sample's cell subset or site label: CD45RO+ cells pooled with CCR7-negative TemRA cells. The origin of the receptors is a man aged 25-45 years in good health.

The chain employs TRBV5-5 and TRBJ2-5, with TRBD1 matching over 10 bases. The V gene end was trimmed by 1 base and the J gene end by 4 bases; junction bases not matched to a gene: 10. Germline V gene data show CDR1 as SGHKS and CDR2 as YYEKEE (reference sequence). The CDR3 has 17 residues. Here the CDR3 reads CASSLLTGGHRGETQYF. The CDR3 DNA reads as TGTGCCAGCAGCTTGCTGACAGGGGGCCACCGGGGAGAGACCCAGTACTTC.

In the case of this clone: This may be a read error, as it is one base from a much larger clone. V and J are TRBV15 and TRBJ2-7; no firm D call. Germline V gene data show CDR1 as LNHNV and CDR2 as YYDKDF (reference sequence). The CDR3 sequence is 13 residues long. The V end lost 0 bases, the J end lost 1 base, and 4 bases lay between the germline ends. CDR3 protein: CATSRDISYEQYF. CDR3 in DNA: TGTGCCACCAGCAGAGATATTTCCTACGAGCAGTACTTC.

The J gene is TRBJ2-3, the V gene TRBV4-1; no definite D call. CDR1 and CDR2 (germline): MGHRA, YSYEKL. The CDR3 loop spans 15 amino acids. V was trimmed by 1 base and J by 2 bases, leaving 10 bases between them. CDR3 nucleotides: TGCGCCAGCAGCCAAGGCGAAGGGTTCACAGATACGCAGTATTTT. The encoded protein is CASSQGEGFTDTQYF.

The CDR3 loop is CASSPRSTGRSSNEQFF. The DNA for the CDR3 is TGTGCCAGCTCACCACGATCAACAGGGAGGTCCAGCAATGAGCAGTTCTTC. This sequence joins TRBV18 and TRBJ2-1, with D perhaps assigned TRBD1 or TRBD2 (6 bases each). CDR1 and CDR2 from the germline V gene are KGHSH and LQKENI. The ends were cut back, 1 base at V and 6 bases at J, with 19 bases in the middle. This CDR3 is 17 amino acids long.

In this sample, this clone turned up a few times. Additional DNA sequences in this sample encode the identical CDR3. The CDR3 coding sequence is TGTGCCAGCAGCTTAGGGACAGGAGACTATGGCTACACCTTC. Its translation is CASSLGTGDYGYTF. The chain carries TRBV7-2 and TRBJ1-2; TRBD1 matches at 7 bases. There are 14 residues in the CDR3. V lost 1 base to trimming and J lost 3 bases; unmatched junction nucleotides: 2. Germline V gene data show CDR1 as SGHTA and CDR2 as FQGNSA.

The V gene is TRBV15, the J gene TRBJ1-2, with TRBD1 as a possible D gene (6 bases). This CDR3 is built from 12 residues. With 4 bases removed from V and 8 bases from J, the gap between germline ends came to 11 bases. Germline lookup yields CDR1 LNHNV and CDR2 YYDKDF (reference sequence). The CDR3 coding sequence is TGTGCCACCAGCACAGAGACAGGAGGCTACACCTTC. It translates to CATSTETGGYTF.

This CDR3 reads CASSPVWADTQYF. CDR3 nucleotide sequence: TGTGCCAGCAGCCCGGTATGGGCAGATACGCAGTATTTT. This chain uses TRBV7-2 with TRBJ2-3; the D is unclear. Per the germline V gene, CDR1 is SGHTA and CDR2 is FQGNSA. The CDR3 is 13 residues long. V was clipped by 5 bases and J by 4 bases, with 10 bases between them.

The gene calls are TRBV14 and TRBJ2-7, with D possibly TRBD2 on 6 matching bases. Trimming cost V 2 bases and J 3 bases, with 11 bases left between them. Germline CDR1 reads SGHDN; CDR2 reads FVKESK. CDR3 size: 14 residues. The CDR3 DNA sequence: TGTGCCAGCAGCCAATTTGGGACTTTCTACGAGCAGTACTTC. Its translation: CASSQFGTFYEQYF. The whole variable domain, filled in from reference TRBV14 and TRBJ2-7, reads EAGVTQFPSHSVIEKGQTVTLRCDPISGHDNLYWYRRVMGKEIKFLLHFVKESKQDESGMPNNRFLAERTGGTYSTLKVQPAELEDSGVYFCASSQFGTFYEQYFGPGTRLTVT.

The gene calls are TRBV7-9 and TRBJ2-2; tentative D call: TRBD2 (7 bases). V was pared by 4 bases and J by 3 bases, with 18 bases between. Germline lookup yields CDR1 SEHNR and CDR2 FQNEAQ (reference sequence). The CDR3 is 17 residues long. In DNA form, the CDR3 reads TGTGCCAGCAGCTCCCCCTTTGGGGAGGGGGACACCGGGGAGCTGTTTTTT. It is translated as CASSSPFGEGDTGELFF.

The chain uses TRBV19 and TRBJ2-1, with 13 bases identical to TRBD2. Unmatched junction bases numbered 6, after V lost 0 bases and J lost 4 bases. Germline loops: CDR1 LNHDA, CDR2 SQIVND (reference sequence). CDR3 size: 18 residues. The CDR3, as DNA: TGTGCCAGTAGTATAGACCACGGACTAGCGGGAGCGTACAATGAGCAGTTCTTC. This sequence encodes CASSIDHGLAGAYNEQFF.

Here the CDR3 DNA reads TGCGCCAGCAGCCAAGGAGGAACTTCCTGGTGGGGAGGTGAGCAGTTCTTC. This codes for CASSQGGTSWWGGEQFF. The rearrangement links TRBV4-3 to TRBJ2-1, with D possibly TRBD2 on 6 matching bases. V shed 1 base and J shed 9 bases, with 22 bases lying between them. This CDR3 spans 17 amino acids. Germline V lookup: CDR1 LGHNA, CDR2 YSLEER.

This clone was found a few times. The chain combines TRBV27 with TRBJ2-5; D not resolved. Per the germline V gene, CDR1 is MNHEY and CDR2 is SMNVEV (reference sequence). Trimming cost V 4 bases and J 0 bases, with 6 bases left between them. This CDR3 is built from 13 residues. CDR3 sequence reads: CASSWVNQETQYF. In DNA form, the CDR3 reads TGTGCCAGCAGTTGGGTAAACCAAGAGACCCAGTACTTC.

This clone was seen repeatedly, ten times or more. The V call is TRBV30, the J call TRBJ2-7, with TRBD2 as a possible D gene (5 bases). V dropped 1 base and J dropped 4 bases, with 8 bases sitting between them. CDR1 and CDR2 (germline): GTSNPN, SVGIG (reference sequence). The CDR3 is 12 amino acids. This CDR3 is CAWSARGYEQYF. As DNA, the CDR3 is TGTGCCTGGAGTGCCCGAGGGTACGAGCAGTACTTC.

The CDR3 sequence: CASSSTSRDNTYEQYF. The CDR3 DNA follows: TGTGCCAGCAGCTCAACCTCCAGGGACAACACCTACGAGCAGTACTTC. This chain uses TRBV11-2 with TRBJ2-7, with D perhaps TRBD1 (6 bases). The germline V and J ends were trimmed by 4 bases and 2 bases, with 18 bases remaining between them. Germline V CDR1 and CDR2: SGHAT, FQNNGV. The CDR3 contains 16 residues. Full variable domain (rest looked up from reference TRBV11-2 and TRBJ2-7): EAGVAQSPRYKIIEKRQSVAFWCNPISGHATLYWYQQILGQGPKLLIQFQNNGVVDDSQLPKDRFSAERLKGVDSTLKIQPAKLEDSAVYLCASSSTSRDNTYEQYFGPGTRLTVT.

V usage is TRBV18 and J usage is TRBJ2-7; 7 positions agree with TRBD1. Trimming removed 3 bases from V and 2 bases from J; junction bases left unmatched: 4. Germline-derived CDR1 and CDR2 are KGHSH and LQKENI. This CDR3 spans 14 amino acids. CDR3 residues: CASSPPQGAYEQYF. CDR3 coding DNA: TGTGCCAGCTCACCCCCGCAGGGGGCCTACGAGCAGTACTTC.

The rearrangement uses TRBV7-9 and TRBJ2-7; D unresolved. The CDR3 has 12 amino acids. Looked up from germline, CDR1 is SEHNR and CDR2 is FQNEAQ (reference sequence). V lost 5 bases, J lost 6 bases, and 11 bases lay in between. CDR3 residues: CASSRLLVEQYF. Here the CDR3 DNA reads TGTGCCAGCAGCCGACTTCTTGTCGAGCAGTACTTC.